One sample yielded the 2 T cell receptor beta chains listed below, sequenced in a study of vaccination and CD4 T cells after COVID-19. At the Johns Hopkins FTIC core, DNA taken from cultured CD4+ T cells was sequenced by way of the Oncomine TCR Beta short-read assay. MiXCR, applied by TCRdb to the PCR reads, yields one record per CDR3 protein. The repertoire holds 20,000 to 25,000 distinct CDR3 sequences, with roughly two fifths as singletons. The time point denotes: late sampling 161 to 241 days after vaccination in a few convalescent patients. Treatment described: roughly ten-day PBMC culture with coronavirus spike peptide pools or control peptides (ViraFEST assay). No antigen is known for these receptors. The sample consisted of CD4+ T cells from blood, cultured in vitro, taken about 7 months after SARS-CoV-2 vaccination. These receptors all stem from a human donor who had recovered from COVID-19.

This clonotype was detected only a few times. The rearrangement links TRBV20-1 to TRBJ2-2; D may be TRBD1 (6 bases). CDR1 DFQATT and CDR2 SNEGSKA come from the germline V gene (reference sequence). The length of the CDR3 is 14 residues. Trimming pared 6 bases from V and 0 bases from J, leaving 11 bases between. This CDR3 reads CSAKRDTNTGELFF. Here the CDR3 DNA reads TGCAGTGCAAAAAGGGACACGAACACCGGGGAGCTGTTTTTT.

The V and J genes are TRBV20-1 and TRBJ2-4; 7 bases line up with TRBD2. J was trimmed by 3 bases and V by 0 bases; bases with no gene match: 5. The CDR3 is 15 residues long. Germline loops: CDR1 DFQATT, CDR2 SNEGSKA (reference sequence). The CDR3 loop is CSARDAGDVKNIQYF. Written as DNA, the CDR3 is TGCAGTGCTAGAGACGCGGGGGACGTCAAAAACATTCAGTACTTC.